This T cell receptor beta chain is drawn from a study of shared T cell receptors in the human thymus. TCRdb keeps only in-frame clones here, not all; method: immunoSEQ multiplex PCR. The profile shows almost 550,000 clones, about 84% of them singletons. CDR1 LGHNA and CDR2 YSLEER come from the germline V gene. After removal of 1 base from V and 5 bases from J, the junction contained 7 bases not matched to a gene. The CDR3 runs to 16 residues. This sample also belongs to another study, concerning human thymus T cells. That publication notes: The people who donated were healthy Finnish babies having corrective surgery for congenital heart defects. Resections were taken during corrective heart surgery, and the thymus tissue came from these. V and J genes seemed to be used with bias in thymic and blood repertoires. The related literature has documented a marked overlap of thymic repertoires among unrelated individuals.

V and J are TRBV4-3 and TRBJ2-1, with 8 bases identical to TRBD1. The sequencing input was thymocytes. This receptor was obtained from a boy under two years old with a congenital heart defect. The CDR3 bases are TGCGCCAGCAGCCAAGGGGGGGACAGGCGGGACAATGAGCAGTTCTTC. Its translation is CASSQGGDRRDNEQFF.